This TCR beta chain was obtained from a study of blood T cell repertoires in COVID-19. Whole-study context: Samples taken during acute and convalescent COVID-19 were collected in the United States, Italy and Spain. PBMCs, B-cell-depleted T cells, or T cells provided the cDNA or gDNA that made up the material.

Germline V gives CDR1 KGHSH, CDR2 LQKENI. V lost 2 bases to trimming and J lost 0 bases, with 10 bases between them. This CDR3 has 15 amino acids. Per the original data handling: Reference gene primer amplification gave estimated nucleated cell counts. The protocol was immunoSEQ multiplex PCR, while the TCRdb copy is restricted to in-frame clones and leaves out a portion. The V and J calls and clone size were taken over from that table, and D and trimming were inferred from the DNA. The top ten hold just under 2% of the sample, which has about 100,000 clones, roughly 89% seen once. The rearrangement joins TRBV18 to TRBJ1-1; D call uncertain. Sequenced: peripheral blood. The origin of this receptor is a man in his sixties or seventies with active or convalescent COVID-19. The CDR3 spells CASSPLSQMNTEAFF. The CDR3 region has the DNA TGTGCCAGCTCACCATTGTCCCAGATGAACACTGAAGCTTTCTTT.